This T cell receptor (beta chain) was sequenced for a study of glioma-infiltrating T cells after dendritic cell vaccination. Study-level findings and limits: Higher pretreatment TIL content predicted longer progression-free time and survival. Few patients contributed both blood and tumor specimens.

TCRB CDR3 was amplified from 2 ug genomic DNA or less. Using immunoSEQ multiplex PCR, the repertoire was profiled, and TCRdb retains in-frame clones only, with some absent. The data show tens of thousands of clones, over 70% seen once. Trimming removed 7 bases at V and 0 bases at J, with 15 bases between. Germline values: CDR1 SGHRS, CDR2 YFSETQ. The CDR3 consists of 15 residues. About this clone itself: Its antigen is still unknown.

The chain links TRBV5-1 to TRBJ2-3; weak D call: TRBD2 (6 bases). Here the sequenced sample was blood, taken before dendritic cell vaccination. The receptor comes from a human donor with glioblastoma. The CDR3 coding sequence is TGCGCCAGCCTACTGACGGGGAGGAGCACAGATACGCAGTATTTT. Its protein is CASLLTGRSTDTQYF.